Listed below are T cell receptor beta chains from one sample, sequenced in a study of T cells after yellow fever vaccination. TCRdb independently ran MiXCR on the 5' RACE reads; one entry per CDR3 protein. The sample yields about 400,000 distinct CDR3 sequences, under 14% seen once. Sample: PBMCs, taken on the day of the first yellow fever vaccination. The receptors were sampled from a man in his late teens or twenties who received the YFV17D yellow fever vaccine. The CDR3 runs from the conserved cysteine through the conserved F or W. D genes are given only for firm matches. Clone size, where shown, is once, few, many, or a class for clones that have expanded.

D gene: TRBD1; clone size: .; CDR3 length: 15; J gene: TRBJ2-1; V gene: TRBV7-2; CDR3 protein: CASSFDRGGYNEQFF; CDR3 DNA: TGTGCCAGCAGCTTCGACAGGGGGGGTTACAATGAGCAGTTCTTC
D gene: TRBD2; clone size: .; CDR3 length: 15; J gene: TRBJ2-1; V gene: TRBV7-3; CDR3 protein: CASSYSGASGNEQFF; CDR3 DNA: TGTGCCAGCAGCTATAGCGGGGCTTCAGGCAATGAGCAGTTCTTC
D gene: .; clone size: few; CDR3 length: 14; J gene: TRBJ1-2; V gene: TRBV29-1; CDR3 protein: CSVEETGANYGYTF; CDR3 DNA: TGCAGCGTTGAAGAGACAGGAGCTAACTATGGCTACACCTTC
D gene: .; clone size: many; CDR3 length: 15; J gene: TRBJ2-7; V gene: TRBV5-1; CDR3 protein: CASRPGPDSSYEQYF; CDR3 DNA: TGCGCCAGCAGACCCGGACCGGACAGCTCCTACGAGCAGTACTTC
D gene: .; clone size: .; CDR3 length: 15; J gene: TRBJ2-4; V gene: TRBV18; CDR3 protein: CASSPAGSVRNIQYF; CDR3 DNA: TGTGCCAGCTCACCAGCAGGTTCGGTTAGAAACATTCAGTACTTC
D gene: .; clone size: .; CDR3 length: 15; J gene: TRBJ1-1; V gene: TRBV4-1; CDR3 protein: CASSQVGVMNTEAFF; CDR3 DNA: TGCGCCAGCAGCCAAGTTGGGGTCATGAACACTGAAGCTTTCTTT
D gene: .; clone size: .; CDR3 length: 14; J gene: TRBJ1-2; V gene: TRBV4-3; CDR3 protein: CASSQDLPSGGYTF; CDR3 DNA: TGCGCCAGCAGCCAAGATCTCCCGTCCGGTGGCTACACCTTC
D gene: .; clone size: .; CDR3 length: 16; J gene: TRBJ2-2; V gene: TRBV18; CDR3 protein: CASSPGLTGHTGELFF; CDR3 DNA: TGTGCCAGCTCACCAGGTCTAACAGGGCACACCGGGGAGCTGTTTTTT
D gene: .; clone size: .; CDR3 length: 19; J gene: TRBJ2-1; V gene: TRBV11-2; CDR3 protein: CASTLAGGDILSSYNEQFF; CDR3 DNA: TGTGCCAGCACCCTCGCCGGCGGGGACATCTTGAGCTCCTACAATGAGCAGTTCTTC
D gene: .; clone size: many; CDR3 length: 14; J gene: TRBJ2-5; V gene: TRBV4-2; CDR3 protein: CASSQDKAYRTQYF; CDR3 DNA: TGTGCCAGCAGCCAAGATAAGGCGTACCGGACCCAGTACTTC
D gene: TRBD1; clone size: .; CDR3 length: 15; J gene: TRBJ1-1; V gene: TRBV5-1; CDR3 protein: CASSGGTGGNTEAFF; CDR3 DNA: TGCGCCAGCAGCGGCGGGACAGGAGGGAACACTGAAGCTTTCTTT
D gene: .; clone size: .; CDR3 length: 16; J gene: TRBJ2-1; V gene: TRBV11-2; CDR3 protein: CASSPIWGGAYNEQFF; CDR3 DNA: TGTGCCAGCAGCCCCATATGGGGGGGGGCGTACAATGAGCAGTTCTTC
D gene: TRBD2; clone size: .; CDR3 length: 16; J gene: TRBJ2-7; V gene: TRBV4-3; CDR3 protein: CASSRVSGGINYEQYF; CDR3 DNA: TGCGCCAGCAGCCGGGTTAGCGGGGGTATAAACTACGAGCAGTACTTC
D gene: .; clone size: .; CDR3 length: 16; J gene: TRBJ1-1; V gene: TRBV6-1; CDR3 protein: CACDWGNLIRNTEAFF; CDR3 DNA: TGTGCCTGCGATTGGGGTAACCTAATTCGGAACACTGAAGCTTTCTTT
D gene: .; clone size: many; CDR3 length: 17; J gene: TRBJ2-3; V gene: TRBV7-9; CDR3 protein: CASSLSHGSYSTDTQYF; CDR3 DNA: TGTGCCAGCAGCTTATCCCACGGAAGCTATAGCACAGATACGCAGTATTTT
D gene: .; clone size: many; CDR3 length: 13; J gene: TRBJ1-1; V gene: TRBV3-1; CDR3 protein: CASSQARGTEAFF; CDR3 DNA: TGTGCCAGCAGCCAAGCCAGGGGCACTGAAGCTTTCTTT
D gene: .; clone size: .; CDR3 length: 18; J gene: TRBJ1-5; V gene: TRBV6-1; CDR3 protein: CASSDATIRSTQAQPQHF; CDR3 DNA: TGTGCCAGCAGTGATGCAACCATTCGGTCGACCCAGGCTCAGCCCCAGCATTTT
D gene: TRBD1; clone size: .; CDR3 length: 15; J gene: TRBJ2-3; V gene: TRBV7-2; CDR3 protein: CATIPRTGNTDTQYF; CDR3 DNA: TGTGCCACGATACCACGGACAGGGAACACAGATACGCAGTATTTT
D gene: TRBD1; clone size: .; CDR3 length: 16; J gene: TRBJ2-2; V gene: TRBV5-1; CDR3 protein: CASSLGGQGRAGELFF; CDR3 DNA: TGCGCCAGCAGCTTGGGCGGACAGGGACGAGCCGGGGAGCTGTTTTTT
D gene: .; clone size: many; CDR3 length: 19; J gene: TRBJ2-5; V gene: TRBV4-1; CDR3 protein: CASSHPGLRGGAFQETQYF; CDR3 DNA: TGCGCCAGCAGCCACCCCGGGCTTAGGGGGGGGGCGTTCCAAGAGACCCAGTACTTC
D gene: TRBD1; clone size: many; CDR3 length: 16; J gene: TRBJ2-4; V gene: TRBV7-9; CDR3 protein: CASSLTGVYAKNIQYF; CDR3 DNA: TGTGCCAGCAGTCTAACAGGGGTATACGCCAAAAACATTCAGTACTTC
D gene: .; clone size: .; CDR3 length: 15; J gene: TRBJ2-1; V gene: TRBV7-9; CDR3 protein: CASSSTATSYNEQFF; CDR3 DNA: TGTGCCAGCAGCTCGACAGCTACGTCCTACAATGAGCAGTTCTTC
D gene: .; clone size: few; CDR3 length: 14; J gene: TRBJ2-3; V gene: TRBV5-4; CDR3 protein: CASSLGAGRNTQYF; CDR3 DNA: TGTGCCAGCAGCCTGGGGGCAGGGAGGAATACGCAGTATTTT
D gene: TRBD2; clone size: many; CDR3 length: 14; J gene: TRBJ2-7; V gene: TRBV4-1; CDR3 protein: CASSQIAGAYEQYF; CDR3 DNA: TGCGCCAGCAGCCAGATAGCGGGGGCCTACGAGCAGTACTTC
D gene: TRBD2; clone size: .; CDR3 length: 14; J gene: TRBJ2-2; V gene: TRBV7-2; CDR3 protein: CASSARAGAGELFF; CDR3 DNA: TGTGCCAGCAGCGCCCGGGCGGGGGCCGGGGAGCTGTTTTTT
D gene: .; clone size: .; CDR3 length: 10; J gene: TRBJ2-7; V gene: TRBV10-3; CDR3 protein: CAIGTPEQYF; CDR3 DNA: TGTGCCATTGGGACACCCGAGCAGTACTTC
D gene: .; clone size: .; CDR3 length: 12; J gene: TRBJ1-1; V gene: TRBV5-4; CDR3 protein: CASTWGGSEAFF; CDR3 DNA: TGTGCCAGCACTTGGGGGGGATCTGAAGCTTTCTTT
D gene: .; clone size: .; CDR3 length: 14; J gene: TRBJ1-1; V gene: TRBV13; CDR3 protein: CASSLPPLNTEAFF; CDR3 DNA: TGTGCCAGCAGCTTACCCCCCCTTAACACTGAAGCTTTCTTT
D gene: .; clone size: few; CDR3 length: 15; J gene: TRBJ1-1; V gene: TRBV5-4; CDR3 protein: CASSLGSRGLNEAFF; CDR3 DNA: TGTGCCAGCAGCTTGGGGTCCAGGGGCCTCAACGAAGCTTTCTTT
D gene: TRBD1; clone size: .; CDR3 length: 16; J gene: TRBJ1-1; V gene: TRBV10-3; CDR3 protein: CAISESEGAANTEAFF; CDR3 DNA: TGTGCCATCAGTGAGTCGGAGGGGGCAGCGAACACTGAAGCTTTCTTT
D gene: .; clone size: .; CDR3 length: 18; J gene: TRBJ1-6; V gene: TRBV15; CDR3 protein: CATSREGRTGGAGSPLHF; CDR3 DNA: TGTGCCACCAGCAGAGAGGGCAGGACCGGTGGAGCAGGTTCACCCCTCCACTTT
D gene: TRBD1; clone size: .; CDR3 length: 15; J gene: TRBJ2-2; V gene: TRBV29-1; CDR3 protein: CSARTGGANTGELFF; CDR3 DNA: TGCAGCGCTAGGACAGGGGGCGCGAACACCGGGGAGCTGTTTTTT
D gene: TRBD1; clone size: many; CDR3 length: 20; J gene: TRBJ2-1; V gene: TRBV9; CDR3 protein: CASSPERDRGRPSSYNEQFF; CDR3 DNA: TGTGCCAGCAGCCCAGAGCGGGACAGGGGCCGCCCCAGCTCCTACAATGAGCAGTTCTTC
D gene: TRBD1; clone size: few; CDR3 length: 15; J gene: TRBJ1-2; V gene: TRBV5-1; CDR3 protein: CASSRTGTGEAGYTF; CDR3 DNA: TGCGCCAGCAGCCGAACCGGGACAGGGGAGGCTGGCTACACCTTC
D gene: .; clone size: .; CDR3 length: 13; J gene: TRBJ1-1; V gene: TRBV29-1; CDR3 protein: CSVTGSANTEAFF; CDR3 DNA: TGCAGCGTGACAGGTTCAGCGAACACTGAAGCTTTCTTT
D gene: TRBD2; clone size: few; CDR3 length: 15; J gene: TRBJ2-7; V gene: TRBV4-1; CDR3 protein: CASSQKLAEAYEQYF; CDR3 DNA: TGCGCCAGCAGCCAAAAACTAGCGGAAGCCTACGAGCAGTACTTC
D gene: TRBD1; clone size: few; CDR3 length: 15; J gene: TRBJ2-7; V gene: TRBV5-1; CDR3 protein: CASSLQQGVPYEQYF; CDR3 DNA: TGCGCCAGCAGCTTGCAACAGGGGGTACCCTACGAGCAGTACTTC